This T cell receptor beta chain appears in the sequencing data of a study of beta chain features in type 1 diabetes. The entirety of the isolated RNA underwent reverse transcription, so expressed TCRB transcripts were sequenced. The method was immunoSEQ multiplex PCR; TCRdb's version includes in-frame clones alone and lacks a portion of them. This table holds 230,000 or so clones, approximately 16% found once. This clone came up a few times. Its target is unknown. Every single donor gave one heparinised blood draw, and these averaged roughly 120 mL. CD45RO/CCR7/CD25/CD127/CD95/CD27 staining was used to isolate CD4+ naive, central memory, regulatory and stem cell-like memory cells by sorting. Study-level points and caveats: Researchers caution that PCR might favor shorter templates, equally among patients and controls. VDJ junctions from type 1 diabetes patients carried fewer insertions and larger deletions. All four CD4+ subsets of Type 1 diabetes patients contained TCRB CDR3s that were moderately but significantly shorter.

Germline V gene sequence: CDR1 SEHNR, CDR2 FQNEAQ (reference sequence). Trimming removed 3 bases from V and 4 bases from J, with 9 bases in between. This CDR3 contains 13 residues. This chain joins TRBV7-9 and TRBJ1-1, with D tentatively TRBD1 (5 bases). The sequence was obtained from a man aged 30-40 years with type 1 diabetes. The sequencing sample was made of naive CD4+ T cells from blood. The CDR3 reads CASSLQGLTEAFF. The CDR3 coding sequence is TGTGCCAGCAGCTTGCAGGGACTCACTGAAGCTTTCTTT.